What follows is one T cell receptor (beta chain) and its context. Antigen: not known. A single base separates this from a much larger clone, so it may be a read error. The CDR3 length is 14 residues. Trimming cost V 4 bases and J 1 base, with 9 bases left between them. Through a sample-barcoded 5' primer and a J-beta primer mix, a second PCR was run for roughly 6 to 12 cycles. One entry per CDR3 protein, called by TCRdb with MiXCR from the 5' RACE reads. The profile shows approximately 680,000 distinct CDR3 sequences, 32% of them singletons. This record belongs to a study of blood T cells in healthy people across ages. The study's findings and limits: With age, beta diversity per million T cells declined roughly linearly, significantly by 30 to 50. Not knowing donor CMV status may have confounded expanded clonotype changes.

Investigators took approximately 9.4 milliliters of peripheral blood from every donor. The material sequenced was blood. The TCR sequence derives from a woman older than 75 in good health. J is TRBJ2-3 and V is TRBV12-3 or TRBV12-4; D is undetermined. CDR3 in DNA: TGTGCCAGCAGTTGTGCAGGCCGCACAGATACGCAGTATTTT. Protein sequence: CASSCAGRTDTQYF.